This T cell receptor beta chain was sequenced in a study of blood T cells in healthy people across ages. Background on the study: Per two T cells, template switching captured roughly one barcoded beta molecule. General study points: Long-lived donors had more naive CD4+ cells and higher diversity than aged donors.

A note on this clonotype: Its cognate antigen is unknown.

Each sample had at least 6 million PBMCs isolated. Total RNA, at least 6 micrograms per sample, came from PBMCs. Germline V lookup: CDR1 MGHRA, CDR2 YSYEKL. Between the trimmed V and J ends, which lost 3 bases and 0 bases, there was a span of 18 bases. The CDR3 covers 19 residues. Together with a sample-barcoded 5' primer, a J-beta primer mix was included in a second PCR lasting roughly 6 to 12 cycles. TCRdb processed the 5' RACE reads anew with MiXCR; each CDR3 protein has one entry. The sample carries about 290,000 distinct CDR3 sequences, 25% to 30% recorded once. The specimen sequenced was blood. The receptor was isolated from a woman aged 70-85 years in good health. The rearrangement links TRBV4-1 to TRBJ2-6; the D call may be TRBD1 or TRBD2 (5 bases each). CDR3 nucleotide sequence: TGCGCCAGCAGCCATTCTCTCGGGACGGGATCCTCTGGGGCCAACGTCCTGACTTTC. Protein product: CASSHSLGTGSSGANVLTF.